A selection of T cell receptor beta chains follows, all from one sample in a study of cytomegalovirus exposure and HLA in healthy donors. Here immunoSEQ multiplex PCR was the method, and the copy in TCRdb shows in-frame clones only, minus some. This repertoire shows approximately 170,000 clones, around 85% found once; its top ten account for 1%. Sequencing used PBMCs. Every receptor here comes from a boy between 2 and 10 years old in good health and CMV-seronegative. Each CDR3 is given with its conserved first and last residue. The D gene is left open where the match is weak. Expanded clones are given a class, and other clones once, few, many or no size at all.

CDR3: CASSGGTGGGTEAFF
DNA: TGTGCCAGCAGCGGAGGGACAGGGGGTGGTACTGAAGCTTTCTTT
D: TRBD1
V: TRBV7-9
J: TRBJ1-1
size: few

CDR3: CASGLSDGRETQYF
DNA: TGTGCCAGCGGGCTCAGTGATGGGCGAGAGACCCAGTACTTC
D: -
V: TRBV6-1
J: TRBJ2-5
size: -

CDR3: CASSPGTGETQYF
DNA: TGCGCCAGCAGCCCGGGGACTGGGGAGACCCAGTACTTC
D: -
V: TRBV5-1
J: TRBJ2-5
size: -

CDR3: CAISFTGGNYGYTF
DNA: TGTGCCATCAGCTTTACAGGGGGAAACTATGGCTACACCTTC
D: TRBD1
V: TRBV10-3
J: TRBJ1-2
size: -

CDR3: CASSPPGSEYEQFF
DNA: TGTGCCAGCAGCCCGCCGGGGTCAGAGTATGAGCAGTTCTTC
D: -
V: TRBV5-4
J: TRBJ2-1
size: few

CDR3: CASGRNTGELFF
DNA: TGTGCCAGCGGGAGGAACACCGGGGAGCTGTTTTTT
D: -
V: TRBV7-9
J: TRBJ2-2
size: -

CDR3: CASGFKGEGRRISTDTQYF
DNA: TGTGCCAGCGGCTTTAAGGGAGAAGGAAGACGCATCAGCACAGATACGCAGTATTTT
D: -
V: TRBV28
J: TRBJ2-3
size: -

CDR3: CAISESGHQDQPQHF
DNA: TGTGCCATCAGTGAGTCGGGACACCAGGATCAGCCCCAGCATTTT
D: -
V: TRBV10-3
J: TRBJ1-5
size: -

CDR3: CASKRRGYYEQYF
DNA: TGCGCCAGCAAACGGCGGGGTTACTACGAGCAGTACTTC
D: -
V: TRBV10-2
J: TRBJ2-7
size: -

CDR3: CASSVAIVDTQYF
DNA: TGTGCCAGCAGCGTAGCTATCGTGGATACGCAGTATTTT
D: -
V: TRBV9
J: TRBJ2-3
size: -

CDR3: CASSLWGTGNEKLFF
DNA: TGTGCCAGCAGTTTATGGGGGACAGGGAATGAAAAACTGTTTTTT
D: TRBD1
V: TRBV28
J: TRBJ1-4
size: once

CDR3: CASSEGWRSNQPQHF
DNA: TGTGCCAGCAGTGAAGGTTGGCGGAGCAATCAGCCCCAGCATTTT
D: -
V: TRBV6-1
J: TRBJ1-5
size: -

CDR3: CASSPGGAGELFF
DNA: TGTGCCAGCAGCCCTGGGGGGGCCGGGGAGCTGTTTTTT
D: TRBD2
V: TRBV7-3
J: TRBJ2-2
size: -

CDR3: CASSQGDPNQPQHF
DNA: TGTGCCAGCAGCCAAGGAGATCCCAATCAGCCCCAGCATTTT
D: -
V: TRBV4-2
J: TRBJ1-5
size: -

CDR3: CASSLSSGQETQYF
DNA: TGTGCCAGCAGCTTGTCTAGCGGGCAAGAGACCCAGTACTTC
D: TRBD2
V: TRBV5-4
J: TRBJ2-5
size: -

CDR3: CASSLYPTGNTEAFF
DNA: TGTGCCAGCAGTTTATACCCTACTGGGAACACTGAAGCTTTCTTT
D: -
V: TRBV28
J: TRBJ1-1
size: -

CDR3: CASSLGQGKRAFF
DNA: TGTGCCAGCAGCTTGGGACAGGGAAAGCGAGCTTTCTTT
D: TRBD1
V: TRBV6-5
J: TRBJ1-1
size: few

CDR3: CASSRTGGGEAFF
DNA: TGTGCCAGCAGTCGGACAGGGGGAGGTGAAGCTTTCTTT
D: TRBD1
V: TRBV6-1
J: TRBJ1-1
size: -

CDR3: CASSVDSSPLHF
DNA: TGTGCCAGCAGCGTAGATAGTTCACCCCTCCACTTT
D: -
V: TRBV9
J: TRBJ1-6
size: -

CDR3: CASNEPPVRRVYEQYF
DNA: TGTGCCAGCAATGAACCCCCAGTCAGGCGAGTCTACGAGCAGTACTTC
D: -
V: TRBV6-1
J: TRBJ2-7
size: -

CDR3: CSAPRGTEAFF
DNA: TGCAGTGCCCCCCGGGGCACTGAAGCTTTCTTT
D: -
V: TRBV20-1
J: TRBJ1-1
size: -

CDR3: CASSLDAGEGNEQFF
DNA: TGTGCCAGCAGCTTAGACGCGGGGGAGGGAAATGAGCAGTTCTTC
D: TRBD2
V: TRBV11-3
J: TRBJ2-1
size: -

CDR3: CASSPPGSYEQYF
DNA: TGCGCCAGCAGCCCCCCGGGTTCCTACGAGCAGTACTTC
D: -
V: TRBV4-1
J: TRBJ2-7
size: -

CDR3: CASSLVRVRGETQYF
DNA: TGTGCCAGCAGCTTGGTCAGGGTAAGAGGAGAGACCCAGTACTTC
D: -
V: TRBV5-8
J: TRBJ2-5
size: -

CDR3: CASSHGQGGNEKLFF
DNA: TGTGCCAGCAGCCACGGACAGGGAGGTAATGAAAAACTGTTTTTT
D: TRBD1
V: TRBV7-9
J: TRBJ1-4
size: once

CDR3: CASSQTGVHGYTF
DNA: TGTGCCAGCAGTCAGACAGGGGTCCATGGCTACACCTTC
D: TRBD1
V: TRBV2
J: TRBJ1-2
size: -

CDR3: CASSFGRGSNQPQHF
DNA: TGTGCCAGCAGTTTCGGACGGGGTAGCAATCAGCCCCAGCATTTT
D: -
V: TRBV6-1
J: TRBJ1-5
size: -

CDR3: CASSLDILSGEQYF
DNA: TGTGCCAGCAGCTTAGACATCCTATCGGGAGAGCAGTACTTC
D: -
V: TRBV7-2
J: TRBJ2-7
size: -

CDR3: CAWSEGTTKQPQHF
DNA: TGTGCCTGGAGTGAGGGGACAACTAAACAGCCCCAGCATTTT
D: -
V: TRBV30
J: TRBJ1-5
size: -

CDR3: CSVDGGGPWDEQFF
DNA: TGCAGCGTTGACGGCGGGGGCCCTTGGGATGAGCAGTTCTTC
D: -
V: TRBV29-1
J: TRBJ2-1
size: once

CDR3: CASSSRTSGRAITGELFF
DNA: TGCGCCAGCAGCTCTAGGACTAGCGGGAGGGCCATAACCGGGGAGCTGTTTTTT
D: TRBD2
V: TRBV5-1
J: TRBJ2-2
size: -

CDR3: CAWSWDRGLTAQYF
DNA: TGTGCCTGGAGTTGGGACAGGGGTTTGACGGCCCAGTACTTC
D: TRBD1
V: TRBV30
J: TRBJ2-5
size: -

CDR3: CASRPGHQPPYEQYF
DNA: TGTGCCAGCAGACCGGGACATCAACCACCCTACGAGCAGTACTTC
D: -
V: TRBV5-4
J: TRBJ2-7
size: -

CDR3: CASSGDDSYEQYF
DNA: TGTGCCAGCAGCGGTGATGACAGCTACGAGCAGTACTTC
D: -
V: TRBV7-9
J: TRBJ2-7
size: -

CDR3: CAIGQAVNTEAFF
DNA: TGTGCCATCGGACAGGCTGTGAACACTGAAGCTTTCTTT
D: TRBD1
V: TRBV6-1
J: TRBJ1-1
size: -

CDR3: CASSESSGGSIGGTDTQYF
DNA: TGCGCCAGCAGTGAGTCTAGCGGGGGGTCGATAGGTGGCACAGATACGCAGTATTTT
D: TRBD2
V: TRBV10-2
J: TRBJ2-3
size: -

CDR3: CASGGRGNYGYTF
DNA: TGTGCCAGCGGAGGAAGGGGGAACTATGGCTACACCTTC
D: -
V: TRBV9
J: TRBJ1-2
size: -

CDR3: CASSLSGVWGYTF
DNA: TGTGCCAGCAGTTTATCAGGGGTCTGGGGCTACACCTTC
D: -
V: TRBV28
J: TRBJ1-2
size: few

CDR3: CASSGQGYSPLHF
DNA: TGTGCCAGCAGCGGACAGGGTTACTCACCCCTCCACTTT
D: TRBD1
V: TRBV6-1
J: TRBJ1-6
size: few

CDR3: CASSLAAGRSNTQYF
DNA: TGTGCCAGCAGCTTAGCGGCCGGGAGGTCTAATACGCAGTATTTT
D: TRBD2
V: TRBV7-9
J: TRBJ2-3
size: -

CDR3: CASRTGGGTDTQYF
DNA: TGCGCCAGCAGGACAGGGGGCGGCACAGATACGCAGTATTTT
D: TRBD1
V: TRBV5-1
J: TRBJ2-3
size: -

CDR3: CASSQANLQENYGYTF
DNA: TGTGCCAGCAGCCAAGCTAACCTACAGGAGAACTATGGCTACACCTTC
D: -
V: TRBV14
J: TRBJ1-2
size: -

CDR3: CASSDSGRGANVLTF
DNA: TGTGCCAGCAGTGACTCAGGGAGGGGGGCCAACGTCCTGACTTTC
D: -
V: TRBV6-4
J: TRBJ2-6
size: -

CDR3: CASSQAGPLYF
DNA: TGTGCCAGCAGCCAAGCGGGACCTCTTTACTTC
D: TRBD2
V: TRBV28
J: TRBJ2-7
size: -

CDR3: CASSSSVQLNTEAFF
DNA: TGTGCCAGCAGTTCGTCAGTACAGCTGAACACTGAAGCTTTCTTT
D: -
V: TRBV6-5
J: TRBJ1-1
size: -

CDR3: CASSARDSGTDTQYF
DNA: TGTGCCAGCAGTGCCCGGGACAGCGGCACAGATACGCAGTATTTT
D: TRBD1
V: TRBV27
J: TRBJ2-3
size: -

CDR3: CASSHEAGDSYNEQFF
DNA: TGTGCCAGCAGCCATGAAGCGGGCGACTCCTACAATGAGCAGTTCTTC
D: -
V: TRBV4-2
J: TRBJ2-1
size: -

CDR3: CASSWGKRDWYNEQFF
DNA: TGCGCCAGCAGCTGGGGTAAGCGGGACTGGTACAATGAGCAGTTCTTC
D: TRBD2
V: TRBV5-1
J: TRBJ2-1
size: -

CDR3: CASSLGQRGPYEQYF
DNA: TGTGCCAGCAGCTTAGGTCAAAGGGGCCCCTACGAGCAGTACTTC
D: -
V: TRBV7-2
J: TRBJ2-7
size: -

CDR3: CASRGQGGPGELFF
DNA: TGTGCCAGCAGGGGACAGGGTGGACCCGGGGAGCTGTTTTTT
D: TRBD1
V: TRBV5-6
J: TRBJ2-2
size: once

CDR3: CASSLNPRLGRTGETQYF
DNA: TGTGCCAGCAGCTTGAACCCCCGACTAGGCAGGACGGGAGAGACCCAGTACTTC
D: -
V: TRBV5-6
J: TRBJ2-5
size: few

CDR3: CASSSPGTSGAYEQYF
DNA: TGTGCCAGTAGTTCCCCCGGGACTAGCGGGGCCTACGAGCAGTACTTC
D: TRBD2
V: TRBV19
J: TRBJ2-7
size: -